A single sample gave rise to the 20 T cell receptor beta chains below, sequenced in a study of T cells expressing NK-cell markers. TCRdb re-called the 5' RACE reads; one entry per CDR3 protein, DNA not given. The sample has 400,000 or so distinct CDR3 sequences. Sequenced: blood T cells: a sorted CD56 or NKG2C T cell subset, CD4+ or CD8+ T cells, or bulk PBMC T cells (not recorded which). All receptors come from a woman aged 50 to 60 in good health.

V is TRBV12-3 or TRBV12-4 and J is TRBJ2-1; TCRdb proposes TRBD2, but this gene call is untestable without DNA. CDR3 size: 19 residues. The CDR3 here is CASSFTSPSFLSSYNEQFF.

CDR3 amino acids: CASSQDPGQGLGTGELFF. V usage is TRBV4-1 and J usage is TRBJ2-2; there is no DNA to check the TCRdb D call of TRBD1. This CDR3 contains 18 residues. The germline gives CDR1 MGHRA, CDR2 YSYEKL.

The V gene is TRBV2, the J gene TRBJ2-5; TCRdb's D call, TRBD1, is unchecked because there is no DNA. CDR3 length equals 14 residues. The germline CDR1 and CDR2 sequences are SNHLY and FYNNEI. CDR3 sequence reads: CASREDRGEETQYF.

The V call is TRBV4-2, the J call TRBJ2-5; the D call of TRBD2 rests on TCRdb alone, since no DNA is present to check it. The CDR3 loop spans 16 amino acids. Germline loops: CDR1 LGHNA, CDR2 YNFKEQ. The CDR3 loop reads CASSQDRGGPSETQYF.

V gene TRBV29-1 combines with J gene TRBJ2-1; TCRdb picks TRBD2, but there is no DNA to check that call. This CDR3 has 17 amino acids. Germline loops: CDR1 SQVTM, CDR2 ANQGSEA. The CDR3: CSAAVILAGGWYNEQFF.

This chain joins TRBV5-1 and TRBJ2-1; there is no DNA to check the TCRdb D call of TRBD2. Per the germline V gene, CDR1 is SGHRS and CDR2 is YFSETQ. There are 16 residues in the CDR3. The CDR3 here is CASSPGLAGAGNEQFF.

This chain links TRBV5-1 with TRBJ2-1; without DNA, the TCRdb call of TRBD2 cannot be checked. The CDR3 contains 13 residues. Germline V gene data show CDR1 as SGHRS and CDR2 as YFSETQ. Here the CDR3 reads CATRLAGYNEQFF.

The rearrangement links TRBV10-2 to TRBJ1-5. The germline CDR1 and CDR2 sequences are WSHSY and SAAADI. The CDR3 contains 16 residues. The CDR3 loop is CASSESSANSNQPQHF.

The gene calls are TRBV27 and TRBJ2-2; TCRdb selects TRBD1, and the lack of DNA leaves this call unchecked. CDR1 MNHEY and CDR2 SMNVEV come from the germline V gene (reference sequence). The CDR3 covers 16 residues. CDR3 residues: CASRLRDRNSAGELFF.

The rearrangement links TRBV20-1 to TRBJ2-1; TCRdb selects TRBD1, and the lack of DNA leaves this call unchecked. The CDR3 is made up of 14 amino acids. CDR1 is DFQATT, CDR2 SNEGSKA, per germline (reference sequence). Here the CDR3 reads CSASAGYDYNEQFF.

CDR3 amino acids: CSAPRRGEENIQYF. This chain links TRBV20-1 with TRBJ2-4; absent DNA, TCRdb's TRBD1 call cannot be checked. CDR3 length: 14 residues. Per the germline V gene, CDR1 is DFQATT and CDR2 is SNEGSKA (reference sequence).

CDR3: CASSFAGTADYNEQFF. The chain links TRBV11-3 to TRBJ2-1; the D gene TCRdb calls, TRBD1, cannot be checked with no DNA. CDR3 length equals 16 residues. Per the germline V gene, CDR1 is SGHNT and CDR2 is YENEEA.

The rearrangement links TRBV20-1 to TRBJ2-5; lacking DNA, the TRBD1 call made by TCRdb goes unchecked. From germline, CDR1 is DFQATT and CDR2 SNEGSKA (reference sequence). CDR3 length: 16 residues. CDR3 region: CSATAGAGRGQETQYF.

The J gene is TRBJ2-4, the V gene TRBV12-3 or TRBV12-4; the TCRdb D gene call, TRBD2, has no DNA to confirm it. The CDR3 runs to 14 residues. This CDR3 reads CASSLEGPENIQYF.

The CDR3 loop is CASSLGGFGEQFF. The chain uses TRBV12-3 or TRBV12-4 and TRBJ2-1. The CDR3 length is 13 residues.

The chain's CDR3 is CASRSPGGQYEQYF. The chain combines TRBV5-1 with TRBJ2-7; TCRdb calls TRBD2, which cannot be checked without DNA. Germline CDR1 reads SGHRS; CDR2 reads YFSETQ. The CDR3 covers 14 residues. Full variable domain (remainder filled in from reference TRBV5-1 and TRBJ2-7): KAGVTQTPRYLIKTRGQQVTLSCSPISGHRSVSWYQQTPGQGLQFLFEYFSETQRNKGNFPGRFSGRQFSNSRSEMNVSTLELGDSALYLCASRSPGGQYEQYFGPGTRLTVT.

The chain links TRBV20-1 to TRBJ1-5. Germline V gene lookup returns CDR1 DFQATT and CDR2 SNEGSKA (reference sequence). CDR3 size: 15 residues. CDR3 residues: CSARDMGPANQPQHF.

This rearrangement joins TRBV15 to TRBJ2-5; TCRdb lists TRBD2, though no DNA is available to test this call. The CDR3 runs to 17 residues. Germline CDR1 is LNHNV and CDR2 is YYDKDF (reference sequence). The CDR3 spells CATSKQPILAGVETQYF.

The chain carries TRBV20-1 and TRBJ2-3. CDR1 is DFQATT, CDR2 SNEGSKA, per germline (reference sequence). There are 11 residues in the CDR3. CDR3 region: CSASVGAAQYF.

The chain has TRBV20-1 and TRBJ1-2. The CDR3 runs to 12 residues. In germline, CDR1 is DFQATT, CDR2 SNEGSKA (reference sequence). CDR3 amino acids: CSASLWDDGYTF.